Detailed here is one T cell receptor beta chain. This sample was included in a study of shared clonotypes between healthy human individuals. Germline V gene lookup returns CDR1 MDHEN and CDR2 SYDVKM. The CDR3 is made up of 17 amino acids. Trimming took 3 bases from V and 0 from J, leaving 15 bases between them. Template for every sorted-subset replicate PCR totaled 150 to 250 ng DNA, around 33,000 T cell genomes. The protocol was immunoSEQ multiplex PCR, while the TCRdb copy is restricted to in-frame clones and leaves out a portion. This sample yields about 1.5 million clones, of which roughly 98% are seen a single time; about 0.45% belongs to the top ten.

V and J are TRBV28 and TRBJ2-1; D is possibly TRBD2 (6 bases). This clonotype was sampled from a man aged 25 to 45 in good health. The specimen was naive CD4+ T cells sorted from blood. Subset: CD45RA+ positively selected. DNA for the CDR3: TGTGCCAGCAGTTTCCTCCCGGGAGTTCCCTCCTACAATGAGCAGTTCTTC. Translation gives CASSFLPGVPSYNEQFF.